This TCR beta chain originates from a study of identical twins' blood T cells. A previously described protocol, modified, built RNA-based TCR cDNA libraries. TCRdb passed the 5' RACE reads through MiXCR, listing each CDR3 protein once. Found here are 400,000 or so distinct CDR3 sequences, 25% to 35% of them singletons; the top ten hold approximately 6.6%. Findings of the study overall: Twin repertoire similarity may partly reflect shared environment. Shared CDR3 clonotype counts between two donors mainly tracked the product of their cloneset sizes, twins included.

The CDR3 totals 15 residues. In the case of this clonotype: Its antigen is currently unknown.

Likely shared infections and vaccines: all three twin pairs were reared together. This chain links TRBV21-1 with TRBJ1-4; the table's D call TRBD1 went unverified against the DNA. TRBV21-1 counts as a pseudogene. This clonotype was sampled from a woman between 18 and 55 years old in good health. Sequenced: PBMCs. The CDR3 protein is CASRGGNRLGEKLFF. The CDR3 DNA sequence: TGTGCCAGCAGGGGCGGGAACAGGCTAGGCGAAAAACTGTTTTTT.